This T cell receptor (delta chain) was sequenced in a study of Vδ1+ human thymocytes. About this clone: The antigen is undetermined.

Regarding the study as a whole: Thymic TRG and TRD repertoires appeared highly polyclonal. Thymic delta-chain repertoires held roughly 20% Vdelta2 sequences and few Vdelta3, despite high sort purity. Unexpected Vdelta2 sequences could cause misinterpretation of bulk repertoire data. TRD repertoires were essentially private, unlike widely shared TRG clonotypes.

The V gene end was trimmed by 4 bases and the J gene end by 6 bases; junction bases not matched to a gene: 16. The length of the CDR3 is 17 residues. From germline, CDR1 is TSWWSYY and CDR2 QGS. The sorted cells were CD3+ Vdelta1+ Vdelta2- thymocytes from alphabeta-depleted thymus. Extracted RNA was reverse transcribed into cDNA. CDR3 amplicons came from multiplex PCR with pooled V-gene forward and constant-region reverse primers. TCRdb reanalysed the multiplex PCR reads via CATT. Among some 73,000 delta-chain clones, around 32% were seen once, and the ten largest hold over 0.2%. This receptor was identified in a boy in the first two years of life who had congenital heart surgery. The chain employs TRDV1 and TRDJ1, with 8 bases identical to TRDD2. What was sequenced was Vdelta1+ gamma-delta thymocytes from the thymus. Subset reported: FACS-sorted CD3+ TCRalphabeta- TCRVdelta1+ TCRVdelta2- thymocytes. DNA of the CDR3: TGTGCTCTTGGGGGACCTTCCTATGGGCCTGGGCGTTATAAACTCATCTTT. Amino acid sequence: CALGGPSYGPGRYKLIF.